Listed below are T cell receptor beta chains from one sample, sequenced in a study of T-cell reconstitution after alpha-beta-depleted transplantation in children. TCRdb reprocessed the PCR reads with MiXCR, giving one entry per CDR3 protein. The repertoire consists of more than 200,000 distinct CDR3 sequences, with roughly 23% occurring once and the leading ten covering about 2.6%. Material: PBMCs, obtained before TCRalphabeta/CD19-depleted stem cell transplant. The receptors come from a girl aged 2-10 years with Fanconi anemia, due to receive a stem cell transplant. Both conserved end residues are part of each CDR3. The D gene is left open where the match is weak. Some rows have no size entry. The others give once, few or many, or a class for an expanded clone.

15,TRBV20-1,-,TRBJ1-1,many,CSATHWDKPNTEAFF,TGCAGTGCTACCCATTGGGACAAGCCGAACACTGAAGCTTTCTTT
12,TRBV27,-,TRBJ2-7,few,CASSPTGLEQYF,TGTGCCAGCAGTCCGACAGGCTTAGAGCAGTACTTC
14,TRBV20-1,-,TRBJ2-1,many,CSARRASSYNEQFF,TGCAGTGCTAGAAGGGCTAGTTCCTACAATGAGCAGTTCTTC
15,TRBV18,-,TRBJ1-2,-,CASSPRDHLNYGYTF,TGTGCCAGCTCACCACGGGACCACCTTAACTATGGCTACACCTTC
14,TRBV20-1,TRBD1,TRBJ2-7,-,CSAPRTGGSYEQYF,TGCAGTGCCCCCAGGACAGGGGGGTCCTACGAGCAGTACTTC
13,TRBV29-1,TRBD2,TRBJ2-1,many,CSLFSGSTDEQFF,TGCAGCCTATTTAGCGGGAGTACCGATGAGCAGTTCTTC
13,TRBV9,-,TRBJ2-7,-,CASSVGESLEQYF,TGTGCCAGCAGCGTAGGAGAGAGTCTCGAGCAGTACTTC
14,TRBV5-1,-,TRBJ2-7,many,CASCLDSPSYEQYF,TGCGCCAGCTGTTTAGACAGCCCTTCCTACGAGCAGTACTTC
15,TRBV7-3,TRBD2,TRBJ2-2,-,CASSARLARTGELFF,TGTGCCAGCAGCGCAAGACTAGCACGGACCGGGGAGCTGTTTTTT
16,TRBV5-5,TRBD2,TRBJ2-3,many,CASSTPSGLVMNTQYF,TGTGCCAGCAGCACACCATCGGGACTAGTCATGAATACGCAGTATTTT
16,TRBV5-8,-,TRBJ1-1,-,CASSLRQTGGQTEAFF,TGTGCCAGCAGCTTGCGGCAAACAGGAGGCCAAACTGAAGCTTTCTTT
14,TRBV6-5,-,TRBJ1-1,many,CASSFTGSDTEAFF,TGTGCCAGCAGTTTCACGGGTTCGGACACTGAAGCTTTCTTT
18,TRBV7-3,TRBD1,TRBJ2-1,many,CASSLNPAGQGVQWGQFF,TGTGCCAGCAGCTTAAACCCCGCGGGACAGGGGGTCCAATGGGGGCAGTTCTTC
14,TRBV12-3/TRBV12-4,TRBD1,TRBJ1-4,many,CASSLVGTGVKLFF,TGTGCCAGCAGTTTAGTCGGGACAGGGGTGAAACTGTTTTTT
13,TRBV12-3/TRBV12-4,-,TRBJ2-5,-,CASSHPPRETQYF,TGTGCCAGCAGCCATCCCCCAAGAGAGACCCAGTACTTC
12,TRBV29-1,TRBD1,TRBJ2-3,many,CSVGTGANTQYF,TGCAGCGTTGGGACAGGGGCGAATACGCAGTATTTT
17,TRBV3-1,-,TRBJ2-3,many,CASSAQWREVARDTQYF,TGTGCCAGCAGCGCCCAATGGAGGGAGGTAGCGAGAGATACGCAGTATTTT
13,TRBV29-1,-,TRBJ2-7,many,CSVGLAGDYEQYF,TGCAGCGTTGGACTAGCAGGGGACTACGAGCAGTACTTC
15,TRBV20-1,TRBD2,TRBJ2-3,few,CSARVGREDLDTQYF,TGCAGTGCTAGAGTGGGACGGGAGGATCTAGATACGCAGTATTTT
12,TRBV29-1,-,TRBJ2-3,few,CSVEGQTDTQYF,TGCAGCGTTGAAGGCCAAACAGATACGCAGTATTTT
15,TRBV20-1,TRBD2,TRBJ2-7,many,CSASGTSGRVYEQYF,TGCAGTGCTAGCGGTACTAGCGGGAGAGTTTACGAGCAGTACTTC
14,TRBV6-5,-,TRBJ2-7,few,CASSALGTSYEQYF,TGTGCCAGCAGCGCCCTCGGGACCTCCTACGAGCAGTACTTC
11,TRBV12-3/TRBV12-4,-,TRBJ2-7,few,CASSFNREQYF,TGTGCCAGCAGTTTCAACAGAGAGCAGTACTTC
13,TRBV5-1,-,TRBJ1-1,-,CASSWGANTEAFF,TGCGCCAGCAGCTGGGGAGCAAACACTGAAGCTTTCTTT
13,TRBV20-1,TRBD1,TRBJ2-7,many,CSARNRGSYEQYF,TGCAGTGCTAGGAACAGGGGCTCCTACGAGCAGTACTTC
13,TRBV12-3/TRBV12-4,-,TRBJ2-3,many,CASSPGTTDTQYF,TGTGCCAGCAGTCCCGGTACAACAGATACGCAGTATTTT
15,TRBV20-1,-,TRBJ2-2,-,CSALLGTDNTGELFF,TGCAGTGCCCTACTTGGGACCGATAACACCGGGGAGCTGTTTTTT
13,TRBV9,-,TRBJ2-7,-,CASSVALATAQYF,TGTGCCAGCAGCGTAGCTCTAGCGACCGCGCAGTACTTC
17,TRBV5-6,-,TRBJ2-7,-,CASSLAAHRFQSYEQYF,TGTGCCAGCAGCTTGGCCGCTCACAGGTTCCAATCCTACGAGCAGTACTTC
15,TRBV28,TRBD2,TRBJ2-3,many,CASSWYSGSTDTQYF,TGTGCCAGCAGTTGGTATAGCGGGAGCACAGATACGCAGTATTTT
14,TRBV20-1,-,TRBJ2-7,-,CSARLTRRTYEQYF,TGCAGTGCTAGACTTACACGGAGGACCTACGAGCAGTACTTC
15,TRBV7-8,TRBD1,TRBJ1-5,-,CASSLGDRVNQPQHF,TGTGCCAGCAGCTTAGGGGACAGGGTAAATCAGCCCCAGCATTTT
15,TRBV28,-,TRBJ2-7,few,CASSLYGGSSYEQYF,TGTGCCAGCAGTTTATACGGAGGAAGCTCCTACGAGCAGTACTTC
16,TRBV29-1,TRBD1,TRBJ1-1,many,CSVTGQGPILNTEAFF,TGCAGCGTTACCGGACAGGGACCTATCTTGAACACTGAAGCTTTCTTT
13,TRBV10-2,-,TRBJ2-1,-,CASTGQANGEQFF,TGCGCCAGCACTGGTCAGGCCAACGGGGAGCAGTTCTTC
14,TRBV20-1,-,TRBJ2-7,many,CSASRPLEAYEQYF,TGCAGTGCTTCAAGACCCCTGGAGGCCTACGAGCAGTACTTC
14,TRBV29-1,-,TRBJ2-1,few,CSGSGTLSSNEQFF,TGCAGCGGTTCCGGGACCCTATCAAGCAATGAGCAGTTCTTC
13,TRBV27,-,TRBJ2-1,-,CASRRDFNNEQFF,TGTGCCAGCCGAAGGGACTTTAACAATGAGCAGTTCTTC
13,TRBV29-1,TRBD1,TRBJ2-7,-,CSVRKGAHYEQYF,TGCAGCGTTAGGAAGGGGGCCCACTACGAGCAGTACTTC
15,TRBV29-1,-,TRBJ2-7,few,CSVQRWGGPNYEQYF,TGCAGCGTGCAAAGGTGGGGAGGCCCCAACTACGAGCAGTACTTC
16,TRBV20-1,TRBD2,TRBJ2-1,many,CSARVASGTDYNEQFF,TGCAGTGCTAGAGTGGCTAGCGGGACTGATTACAATGAGCAGTTCTTC
13,TRBV5-1,-,TRBJ2-1,many,CASSPGPQSEQFF,TGCGCCAGCAGCCCCGGACCACAAAGTGAGCAGTTCTTC
11,TRBV29-1,-,TRBJ2-7,once,CSAEGGSEQYF,TGCAGCGCCGAGGGGGGTTCCGAGCAGTACTTC
15,TRBV29-1,TRBD2,TRBJ2-2,many,CSVVSGRGNTGELFF,TGCAGCGTTGTTAGCGGGAGAGGAAACACCGGGGAGCTGTTTTTT
14,TRBV12-3/TRBV12-4,-,TRBJ2-3,many,CASSLFGQFNTQYF,TGTGCCAGCAGTTTATTCGGCCAATTCAATACGCAGTATTTT
13,TRBV11-2,-,TRBJ2-1,many,CASTRGDKNEQFF,TGTGCCAGCACCCGAGGCGACAAAAATGAGCAGTTCTTC
16,TRBV6-1,TRBD1,TRBJ1-2,-,CASRPARDRGPYGYTF,TGTGCCAGCAGGCCAGCTCGGGACAGGGGGCCCTATGGCTACACCTTC
15,TRBV20-1,-,TRBJ2-5,-,CSATGQYGLAETQYF,TGCAGTGCCACTGGGCAATATGGGCTAGCCGAGACCCAGTACTTC
14,TRBV15,TRBD1,TRBJ2-5,-,CATSRGQGQETQYF,TGTGCCACCAGCAGAGGACAGGGCCAAGAGACCCAGTACTTC
14,TRBV20-1,-,TRBJ2-7,few,CSGQTVAGSYEQYF,TGCAGTGGGCAAACAGTGGCGGGGTCCTACGAGCAGTACTTC
13,TRBV28,-,TRBJ2-3,-,CASSRPRTDTQYF,TGTGCCAGCAGCCGGCCTCGCACAGATACGCAGTATTTT
14,TRBV10-3,TRBD1,TRBJ2-2,many,CAIRPGQGKGELFF,TGTGCCATCAGACCGGGACAGGGAAAGGGGGAGCTGTTTTTT
14,TRBV20-1,TRBD1,TRBJ2-7,many,CSATLQGSVYEQYF,TGCAGTGCTACCTTACAGGGGTCGGTCTACGAGCAGTACTTC
20,TRBV12-3/TRBV12-4,-,TRBJ2-3,-,CASSLKAGTALYVYTDTQYF,TGTGCCAGCAGTTTGAAGGCGGGAACCGCCCTCTACGTCTACACAGATACGCAGTATTTT
12,TRBV29-1,-,TRBJ2-2,few,CSVDPGTGELFF,TGCAGCGTTGACCCGGGCACCGGGGAGCTGTTTTTT
15,TRBV3-1,TRBD2,TRBJ2-2,many,CASSQDWTSGRELFF,TGTGCCAGCAGCCAAGATTGGACTAGCGGGAGGGAGCTGTTTTTT
13,TRBV6-5,-,TRBJ2-6,many,CASSLPGANVLTF,TGTGCCAGCAGCTTACCTGGGGCCAACGTCCTGACTTTC
13,TRBV9,-,TRBJ2-1,-,CASSVALFHEQFF,TGTGCCAGCAGCGTAGCTCTGTTCCATGAGCAGTTCTTC
15,TRBV11-2,TRBD2,TRBJ2-7,few,CASSLGRGAHYEQYF,TGTGCCAGCAGCTTAGGGCGGGGGGCTCACTACGAGCAGTACTTC